This T cell receptor beta chain was identified in a study of a mutant IDH1 vaccine in newly diagnosed glioma. The CDR3 runs to 12 residues. The V end was cut by 4 bases, the J end by 8 bases, with 9 bases between. Germline V gene data show CDR1 as MDHEN and CDR2 as SYDVKM. In its sample, this clone was seen a few times. Antigen unknown. Study-level points and caveats: Vaccine-induced responses were seen in 93.3% of patients, spanning several MHC alleles. Whatever changes occurred in top peripheral T cell clonotypes seemed unrelated to pseudoprogression.

Documented time point: week 47, end of study. In every dose of vaccine, 300 ug of mutant IDH1 20-mer peptide was given alongside topical imiquimod. Method: immunoSEQ multiplex PCR; TCRdb's copy keeps in-frame clones and lacks some. Of about 56,000 clones listed, around 83% are singletons. The sequence was collected from a woman in her forties or fifties with glioma. Sequencing used PBMCs, obtained from a glioma patient whose treatment included an IDH1 peptide vaccine. This chain connects TRBV28 to TRBJ1-3, with no clear D. The CDR3 nucleotides are TGTGCCAGCAGTTCATCGGACCACACCATATATTTT. Amino acids: CASSSSDHTIYF.